A selection of T cell receptor beta chains follows, all from one sample in a study of identical twins. TCRdb used MiXCR to reprocess the 5' RACE reads, holding one entry per CDR3 protein. This table holds approximately 700,000 distinct CDR3 sequences, about 20% found once. These data are also associated with another study on T cells expressing NK-cell markers.

The sample taken for sequencing was PBMCs. The receptors originated from a woman aged 18 to 35 in good health. The CDR3 runs from the conserved cysteine through the conserved F or W. The D gene is left open where the match is weak. Size is stated for part of the rows, as once, few or many counts, or as a class when the clone is expanded.

V	D	size	J	CDR3	DNA
TRBV11-2	.	.	TRBJ2-7	CASSAPRVSYEQYF	TGTGCCAGCAGCGCCCCGCGGGTGTCCTACGAGCAGTACTTC
TRBV25-1	TRBD2	few	TRBJ2-5	CASSAGGTPVGETQYF	TGTGCCAGCAGTGCGGGGGGGACTCCGGTTGGGGAGACCCAGTACTTC
TRBV10-3	.	.	TRBJ1-1	CAISATTGGEAFF	TGTGCCATCAGTGCGACGACAGGAGGTGAAGCTTTCTTT
TRBV20-1	.	many	TRBJ2-1	CSASSDSSYNEQFF	TGCAGTGCTAGCTCGGATAGCTCCTACAATGAGCAGTTCTTC
TRBV12-3/TRBV12-4	.	.	TRBJ2-6	CASRFVGAEANVLTF	TGTGCCAGCAGATTCGTCGGGGCTGAGGCCAACGTCCTGACTTTC
TRBV3-1	TRBD2	.	TRBJ2-1	CAFSFSSTGTSGSNEQFF	TGTGCCTTCAGTTTCTCTTCCACCGGGACTAGCGGGAGCAATGAGCAGTTCTTC
TRBV10-3	.	.	TRBJ1-5	CAVLLRAQGRGNQPQHF	TGTGCCGTACTCCTCCGAGCACAGGGAAGAGGCAATCAGCCCCAGCATTTT
TRBV10-3	.	.	TRBJ2-3	CAISEPPGAGINTDTQYF	TGTGCCATCAGTGAACCGCCGGGGGCGGGGATTAACACAGATACGCAGTATTTT
TRBV5-1	.	.	TRBJ2-5	CASSLVAGIARETQYF	TGCGCCAGCAGCTTGGTTGCAGGGATCGCGAGAGAGACCCAGTACTTC
TRBV24-1	.	few	TRBJ2-5	CATSDSGSEEETQYF	TGTGCCACCAGTGATTCGGGATCAGAAGAAGAGACCCAGTACTTC
TRBV15	TRBD1	few	TRBJ2-1	CATSSGQGVFGNEQFF	TGTGCCACCAGCAGCGGACAGGGAGTTTTTGGGAATGAGCAGTTCTTC
TRBV12-3/TRBV12-4	.	.	TRBJ1-1	CASSFQTLHTEAFF	TGTGCCAGCAGTTTCCAGACCTTACACACTGAAGCTTTCTTT
TRBV3-1	.	.	TRBJ2-5	CASSQTWSGQPEETQYF	TGTGCCAGCAGCCAAACCTGGAGTGGACAGCCGGAAGAGACCCAGTACTTC
TRBV6-6	TRBD1	many	TRBJ1-2	CASRDRAIPFF	TGTGCCAGCAGGGACAGGGCGATCCCGTTCTTC
TRBV6-6	.	.	TRBJ1-1	CATRQAPNTEAFF	TGTGCCACACGACAAGCCCCGAACACTGAAGCTTTCTTT
TRBV3-1	.	.	TRBJ2-7	CASSPTGVTYEQYF	TGTGCCAGCAGTCCGACGGGAGTAACCTACGAGCAGTACTTC
TRBV20-1	.	few	TRBJ1-1	CSARTDSGEAFF	TGCAGTGCTAGGACGGACAGCGGTGAAGCTTTCTTT
TRBV7-3	.	many	TRBJ2-1	CASSLSPGTQPNEQFF	TGTGCCAGCAGCTTAAGTCCAGGGACACAGCCTAATGAGCAGTTCTTC
TRBV20-1	.	few	TRBJ1-1	CSARAPRGRQRNTEAFF	TGCAGTGCTAGAGCCCCTCGGGGGCGACAGCGGAACACTGAAGCTTTCTTT
TRBV20-1	.	.	TRBJ2-3	CSAARGLLTDTQYF	TGCAGTGCCGCAAGGGGTCTCTTGACAGATACGCAGTATTTT
TRBV29-1	.	.	TRBJ2-1	CSVGTSNEQFF	TGCAGCGTTGGGACCTCCAATGAGCAGTTCTTC
TRBV7-6	.	many	TRBJ1-1	CASSLAPRGRRTNTEAFF	TGTGCCAGCAGCTTAGCCCCAAGGGGACGTAGGACGAACACTGAAGCTTTCTTT
TRBV30	TRBD1	.	TRBJ1-1	CALQPRAGGPFF	TGTGCCCTCCAGCCCCGGGCAGGGGGCCCGTTCTTT
TRBV2	TRBD1	few	TRBJ2-3	CACSSTKLGTATRTDTQYF	TGTGCCTGCAGTAGCACCAAGCTGGGGACAGCCACCCGCACAGATACGCAGTATTTT
TRBV12-3/TRBV12-4	.	few	TRBJ2-1	CASILGSGSYNEQFF	TGTGCCAGCATCTTAGGGTCCGGGAGCTACAATGAGCAGTTCTTC
TRBV12-3/TRBV12-4	TRBD2	.	TRBJ2-1	CASSSRVGGQSEQFF	TGTGCCAGCAGTTCTAGGGTGGGAGGGCAAAGTGAGCAGTTCTTC
TRBV7-6	TRBD1	.	TRBJ2-7	CASSRTGQFTYEQYF	TGTGCCAGCAGCCGAACGGGACAGTTTACCTACGAGCAGTACTTC
TRBV10-3	.	.	TRBJ2-7	CAISESRGEQYF	TGTGCCATCAGTGAGTCTAGGGGCGAGCAGTACTTC
TRBV10-1	.	.	TRBJ1-2	CASSETRGGGYTF	TGCGCCAGCAGTGAGACCAGGGGAGGCGGCTACACCTTC
TRBV20-1	TRBD2	few	TRBJ2-1	CSATPSGRAYNEQFF	TGCAGTGCTACTCCTAGCGGGAGGGCCTACAATGAGCAGTTCTTC
TRBV5-1	.	.	TRBJ1-3	CASSLEVQGPYGNTIYF	TGCGCCAGCAGCTTGGAAGTCCAGGGACCTTACGGAAACACCATATATTTT
TRBV20-1	.	.	TRBJ1-3	CSAAEGRAGNTIYF	TGCAGTGCCGCAGAAGGGAGAGCGGGAAACACCATATATTTT
TRBV29-1	.	.	TRBJ2-3	CSVVRRSTDTQYF	TGCAGCGTTGTAAGGCGGAGCACAGATACGCAGTATTTT
TRBV6-1	TRBD2	few	TRBJ2-1	CASSRGGAPYNEQFF	TGTGCCAGCAGTCGGGGGGGGGCTCCCTACAATGAGCAGTTCTTC
TRBV3-1	.	.	TRBJ2-7	CASSQDRSQGRHEQYF	TGTGCCAGCAGCCAAGATAGGTCGCAGGGGAGGCACGAGCAGTACTTC
TRBV20-1	.	.	TRBJ2-1	CSVTRNEQFF	TGCAGTGTCACCCGTAATGAGCAGTTCTTC
TRBV29-1	TRBD1	few	TRBJ1-1	CSVEGQKNTEAFF	TGCAGCGTTGAGGGACAGAAGAACACTGAAGCTTTCTTT
TRBV20-1	TRBD2	.	TRBJ2-3	CSASILAGPTDTQYF	TGCAGTGCGTCTATTTTAGCGGGGCCCACAGATACGCAGTATTTT